This entry is about one TCR beta chain. What it recognizes is unknown. This CDR3 is 14 amino acids long. Germline V CDR1 and CDR2: SGHTA, FQGNSA. Trimming took 5 bases from V and 7 from J, leaving 17 bases between them. The survey-level immunoSEQ assay was used. The repertoire was sequenced with immunoSEQ multiplex PCR; TCRdb's copy has only in-frame clones and lacks some. The data hold around 45,000 clones, with roughly 80% observed a single time. The data stem from a study of fetal regulatory T cell absence and autoimmunity. The study's findings and limits: TRB gene family usage was broadly similar in cord blood and pancreas. Pancreas TCRs were oligoclonally enriched versus cord blood, some clones over 80-fold.

The chain uses TRBV7-2 and TRBJ1-2; D not resolved. The clonotype was recovered from a newborn boy with IPEX syndrome. The sequenced material came from cord blood. The CDR3 sequence is CASSPPNRESGYTF. The CDR3, as DNA: TGTGCCAGCAGCCCCCCGAACAGAGAAAGTGGCTACACCTTC.